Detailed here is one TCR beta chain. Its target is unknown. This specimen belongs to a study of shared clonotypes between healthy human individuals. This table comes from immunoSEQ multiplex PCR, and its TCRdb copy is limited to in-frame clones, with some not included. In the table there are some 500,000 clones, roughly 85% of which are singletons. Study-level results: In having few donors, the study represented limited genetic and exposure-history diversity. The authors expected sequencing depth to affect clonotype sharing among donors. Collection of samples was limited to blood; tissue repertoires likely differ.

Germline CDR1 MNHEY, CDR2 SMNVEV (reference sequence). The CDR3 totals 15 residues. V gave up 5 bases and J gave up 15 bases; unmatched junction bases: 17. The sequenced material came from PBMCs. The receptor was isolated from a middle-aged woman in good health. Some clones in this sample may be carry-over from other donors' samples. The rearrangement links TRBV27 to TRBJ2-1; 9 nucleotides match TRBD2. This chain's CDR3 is CASSRAGGPIWSPFF. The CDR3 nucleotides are TGTGCCAGCAGTAGGGCGGGAGGGCCTATTTGGTCTCCGTTCTTC.